This TCR beta chain was documented in a study of T cell repertoires in cytomegalovirus infection. In its sample, this clonotype was seen a few times. Its antigen is undetermined. TCRdb re-called the reads through MiXCR, storing one row per CDR3 protein. The sample has roughly 920,000 distinct CDR3 sequences, more than 25% seen once. The V and J ends lost 6 bases and 5 bases respectively, with 8 bases between them. CDR1 is SNHLY, CDR2 FYNNEI, per germline. The CDR3 is 11 amino acids. The starting material was cultured CD8+ T cells from PBMCs, obtained from culture after CMV antigen stimulation. The chain combines TRBV2 with TRBJ2-7; D uncertain. This clonotype was sampled from a human donor in good health (CMV status not recorded). Some clones in this sample may be carry-over from other donors' samples. CDR3 residues: CASRARDEQYF. The CDR3 nucleotides read TGTGCCAGCAGGGCCCGGGACGAGCAGTACTTC.